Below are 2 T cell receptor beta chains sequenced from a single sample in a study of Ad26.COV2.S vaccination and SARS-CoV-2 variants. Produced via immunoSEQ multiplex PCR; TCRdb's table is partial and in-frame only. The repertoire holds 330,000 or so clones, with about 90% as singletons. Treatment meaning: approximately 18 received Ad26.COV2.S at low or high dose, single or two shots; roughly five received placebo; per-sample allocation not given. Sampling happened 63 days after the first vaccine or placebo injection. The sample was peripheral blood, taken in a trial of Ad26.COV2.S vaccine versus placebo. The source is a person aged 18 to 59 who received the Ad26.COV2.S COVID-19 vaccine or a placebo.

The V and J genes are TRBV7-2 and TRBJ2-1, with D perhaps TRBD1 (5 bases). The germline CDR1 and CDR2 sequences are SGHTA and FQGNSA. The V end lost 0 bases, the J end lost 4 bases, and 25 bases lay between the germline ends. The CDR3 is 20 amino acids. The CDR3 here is CASSLAFQFFGVGVYNEQFF. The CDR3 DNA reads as TGTGCCAGCAGCTTAGCATTTCAATTCTTCGGAGTAGGGGTTTACAATGAGCAGTTCTTC.

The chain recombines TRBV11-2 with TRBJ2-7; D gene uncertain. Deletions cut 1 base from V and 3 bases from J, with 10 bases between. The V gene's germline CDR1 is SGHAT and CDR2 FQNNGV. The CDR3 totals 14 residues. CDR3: CASSLALPGYEQYF. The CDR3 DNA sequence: TGTGCCAGCAGCTTAGCGTTACCCGGCTACGAGCAGTACTTC.